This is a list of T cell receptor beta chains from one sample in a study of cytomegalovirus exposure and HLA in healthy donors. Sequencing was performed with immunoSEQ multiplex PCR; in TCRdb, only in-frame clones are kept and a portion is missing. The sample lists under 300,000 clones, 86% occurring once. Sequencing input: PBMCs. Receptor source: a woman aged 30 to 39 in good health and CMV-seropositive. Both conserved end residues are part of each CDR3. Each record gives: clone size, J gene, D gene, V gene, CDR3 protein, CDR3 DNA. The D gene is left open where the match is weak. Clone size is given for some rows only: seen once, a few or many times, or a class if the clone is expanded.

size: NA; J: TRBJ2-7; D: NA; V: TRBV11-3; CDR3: CASSSDSSYEQYF; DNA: TGTGCCAGCAGCTCCGACTCGTCCTACGAGCAGTACTTC
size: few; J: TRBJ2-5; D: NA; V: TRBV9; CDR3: CASSVASGLETQYF; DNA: TGTGCCAGCAGCGTAGCAAGCGGGTTAGAGACCCAGTACTTC
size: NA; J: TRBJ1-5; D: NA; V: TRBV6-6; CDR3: CASSYSSYQPQHF; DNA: TGTGCCAGCAGTTACTCGTCTTATCAGCCCCAGCATTTT
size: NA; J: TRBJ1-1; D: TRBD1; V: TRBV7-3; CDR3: CASSFMPRGWGTGTDTEAFF; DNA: TGTGCCAGCAGCTTTATGCCCAGGGGGTGGGGGACAGGGACGGACACTGAAGCTTTCTTT
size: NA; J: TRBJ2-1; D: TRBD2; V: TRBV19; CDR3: CASAGTSTGEQFF; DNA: TGTGCCAGTGCTGGGACTAGTACAGGTGAGCAGTTCTTC
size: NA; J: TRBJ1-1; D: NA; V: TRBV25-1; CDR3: CASSESFDYTEAFF; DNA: TGTGCCAGCAGTGAATCCTTTGACTACACTGAAGCTTTCTTT
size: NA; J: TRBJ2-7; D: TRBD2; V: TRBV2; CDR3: CASGQAGAYEQYF; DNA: TGTGCCAGCGGCCAAGCGGGAGCCTACGAGCAGTACTTC
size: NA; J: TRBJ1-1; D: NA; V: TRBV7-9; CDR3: CASSFGDTEAFF; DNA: TGTGCCAGCAGCTTCGGGGACACTGAAGCTTTCTTT
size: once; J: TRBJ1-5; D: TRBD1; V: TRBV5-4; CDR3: CASSLDPGQGQPQHF; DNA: TGTGCCAGCAGCTTGGACCCGGGACAGGGTCAGCCCCAGCATTTT
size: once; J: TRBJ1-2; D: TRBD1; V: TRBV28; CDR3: CASSLRDSHTGYTF; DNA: TGTGCCAGCAGTTTGAGGGACAGCCATACTGGCTACACCTTC
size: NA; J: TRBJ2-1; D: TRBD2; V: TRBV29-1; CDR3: CSARRLAGGTNEQFF; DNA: TGCAGCGCCCGACGACTAGCGGGAGGTACAAATGAGCAGTTCTTC
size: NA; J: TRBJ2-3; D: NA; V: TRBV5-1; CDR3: CASSQEDSRRTDTQYF; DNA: TGCGCCAGCAGTCAAGAGGATAGCCGGCGCACAGATACGCAGTATTTT
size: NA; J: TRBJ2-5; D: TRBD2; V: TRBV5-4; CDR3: CASSLRLAGPQETQYF; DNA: TGTGCCAGCAGCCTAAGACTAGCGGGACCCCAAGAGACCCAGTACTTC
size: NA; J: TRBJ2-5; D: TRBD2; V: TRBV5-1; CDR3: CASSPWALAGGETQYF; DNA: TGCGCCAGCAGCCCTTGGGCTCTAGCGGGCGGGGAGACCCAGTACTTC
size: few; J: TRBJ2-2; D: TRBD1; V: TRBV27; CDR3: CASSLGQSGELFF; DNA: TGTGCCAGCAGTTTGGGACAGTCCGGGGAGCTGTTTTTT
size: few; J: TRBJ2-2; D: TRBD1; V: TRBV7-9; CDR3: CARGTGGADTGELFF; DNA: TGTGCCAGGGGGACAGGGGGCGCGGACACCGGGGAGCTGTTTTTT
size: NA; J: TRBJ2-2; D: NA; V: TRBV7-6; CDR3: CASSLALLGAGTNTGELFF; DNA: TGTGCCAGCAGCTTAGCGCTGCTGGGTGCGGGGACGAACACCGGGGAGCTGTTTTTT
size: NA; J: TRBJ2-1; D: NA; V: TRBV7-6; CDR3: CASSSWSFGDRDEQFF; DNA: TGTGCCAGCAGCTCGTGGAGTTTCGGGGATCGCGATGAGCAGTTCTTC
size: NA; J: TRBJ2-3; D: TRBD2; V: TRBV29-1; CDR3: CSVEGLAGVTDTQYF; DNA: TGCAGCGTTGAAGGGCTAGCGGGAGTCACAGATACGCAGTATTTT
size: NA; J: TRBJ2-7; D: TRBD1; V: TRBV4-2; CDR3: CASSGDSDSYEQYF; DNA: TGTGCCAGCAGCGGGGACAGCGACTCCTACGAGCAGTACTTC
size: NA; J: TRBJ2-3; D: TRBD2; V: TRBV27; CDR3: CASSLVGLAGTDTQYF; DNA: TGTGCCAGCAGTTTGGTTGGGCTAGCGGGCACAGATACGCAGTATTTT
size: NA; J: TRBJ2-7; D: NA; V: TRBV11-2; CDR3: CASSLDIFGRVREQYF; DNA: TGTGCCAGCAGCTTAGACATCTTCGGTCGGGTCCGCGAGCAGTACTTC
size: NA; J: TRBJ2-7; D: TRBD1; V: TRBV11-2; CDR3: CASSEAGTGISYEQYF; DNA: TGTGCCAGCAGCGAAGCCGGGACAGGGATTTCCTACGAGCAGTACTTC
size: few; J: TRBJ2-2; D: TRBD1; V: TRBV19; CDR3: CASSRQGYSGELFF; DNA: TGTGCCAGTAGCCGACAGGGTTACTCCGGGGAGCTGTTTTTT
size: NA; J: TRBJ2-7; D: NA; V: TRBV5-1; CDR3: CASSLGQVYEQYF; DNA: TGCGCCAGCAGCTTGGGGCAGGTCTACGAGCAGTACTTC
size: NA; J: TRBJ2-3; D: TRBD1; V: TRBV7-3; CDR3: CASSRGDRATTDTQYF; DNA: TGTGCCAGCAGCCGAGGAGACAGGGCCACCACAGATACGCAGTATTTT
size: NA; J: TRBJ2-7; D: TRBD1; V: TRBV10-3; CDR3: CAIRNVDRGYDEQYF; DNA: TGTGCCATCAGAAACGTGGACAGGGGTTACGACGAGCAGTACTTC
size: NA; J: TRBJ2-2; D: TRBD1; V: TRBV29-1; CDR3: CRGDFRGRVGELFF; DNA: TGCAGGGGTGATTTCAGGGGGCGGGTCGGGGAGCTGTTTTTT
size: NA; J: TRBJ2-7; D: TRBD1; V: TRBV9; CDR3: CASSVDRDRHYEQYF; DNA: TGTGCCAGCAGCGTAGATCGGGACAGACACTACGAGCAGTACTTC
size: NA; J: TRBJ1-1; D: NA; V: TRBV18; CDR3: CASSLGGNTEAFF; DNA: TGTGCCAGCTCACTGGGGGGGAACACTGAAGCTTTCTTT
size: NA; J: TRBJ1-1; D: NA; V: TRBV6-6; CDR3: CASSYSLMGAGAEAFF; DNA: TGTGCCAGCAGTTACTCCCTGATGGGGGCGGGAGCTGAAGCTTTCTTT
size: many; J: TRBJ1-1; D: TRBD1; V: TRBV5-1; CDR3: CATSTGAGNEAFF; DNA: TGCGCCACCTCGACAGGGGCCGGGAATGAAGCTTTCTTT
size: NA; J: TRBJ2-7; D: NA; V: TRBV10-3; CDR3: CAISRDTSYEQYF; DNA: TGTGCCATCAGCCGGGACACCTCCTACGAGCAGTACTTC
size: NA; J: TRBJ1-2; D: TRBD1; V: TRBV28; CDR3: CASSSDRALGYTF; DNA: TGTGCCAGCAGTTCGGACAGGGCGCTTGGCTACACCTTC
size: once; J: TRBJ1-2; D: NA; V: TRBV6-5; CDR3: CASSSGGQGRMVGYTF; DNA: TGTGCCAGCAGTTCGGGGGGGCAGGGGAGGATGGTTGGCTACACCTTC
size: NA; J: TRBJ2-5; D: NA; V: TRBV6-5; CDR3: CASSYSRQETQYF; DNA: TGTGCCAGCAGTTACTCGAGACAAGAGACCCAGTACTTC
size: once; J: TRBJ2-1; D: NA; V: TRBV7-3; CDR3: CASSPGLSGGEQFF; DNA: TGTGCCAGCAGCCCGGGACTTTCAGGGGGTGAGCAGTTCTTC
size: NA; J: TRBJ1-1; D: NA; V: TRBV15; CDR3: CATSRAAGGGTEAFF; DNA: TGTGCCACCAGCAGAGCGGCGGGGGGCGGGACTGAAGCTTTCTTT
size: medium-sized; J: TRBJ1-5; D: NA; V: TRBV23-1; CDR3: CASSQSQDSNQPQHF; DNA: TGCGCCAGCAGTCAATCGCAGGATAGCAATCAGCCCCAGCATTTT
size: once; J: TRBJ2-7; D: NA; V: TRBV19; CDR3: CASFWGTACEQYF; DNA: TGTGCCAGTTTCTGGGGCACGGCTTGCGAGCAGTACTTC
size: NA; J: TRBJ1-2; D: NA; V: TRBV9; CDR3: CASSVVEGYGYTF; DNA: TGTGCCAGCAGCGTAGTCGAGGGCTATGGCTACACCTTC
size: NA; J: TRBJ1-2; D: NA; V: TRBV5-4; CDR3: CASSYWQNYGYTF; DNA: TGTGCCAGCAGCTATTGGCAGAACTATGGCTACACCTTC
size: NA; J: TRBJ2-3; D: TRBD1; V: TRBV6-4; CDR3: CASSDPTGDETDTQYF; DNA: TGTGCCAGCAGTGACCCGACAGGGGACGAGACAGATACGCAGTATTTT
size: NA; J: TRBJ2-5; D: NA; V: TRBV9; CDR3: CASSAAPGAGGETQYF; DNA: TGTGCCAGCAGCGCTGCCCCGGGCGCCGGGGGAGAGACCCAGTACTTC
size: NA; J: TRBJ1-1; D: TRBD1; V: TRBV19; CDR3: CASSMVDRVLNTEAFF; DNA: TGTGCCAGTAGTATGGTGGACAGGGTCTTGAACACTGAAGCTTTCTTT
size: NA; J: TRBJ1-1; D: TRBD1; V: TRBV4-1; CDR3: CASSTGGLDTEAFF; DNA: TGCGCCAGCAGTACAGGGGGGTTGGACACTGAAGCTTTCTTT
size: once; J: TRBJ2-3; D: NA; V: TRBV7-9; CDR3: CASSFTSDTQYF; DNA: TGTGCCAGCAGCTTTACTTCAGATACGCAGTATTTT
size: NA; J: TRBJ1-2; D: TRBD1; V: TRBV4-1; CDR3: CASSLRTGEYGYTF; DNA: TGCGCCAGCAGCCTCAGGACAGGGGAATATGGCTACACCTTC
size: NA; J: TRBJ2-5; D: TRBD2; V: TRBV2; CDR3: CASSGQTSGDEETQYF; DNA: TGTGCCAGCAGCGGACAGACTAGCGGGGATGAAGAGACCCAGTACTTC
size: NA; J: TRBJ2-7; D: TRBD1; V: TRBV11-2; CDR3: CASIWDRGPYEQYF; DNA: TGTGCCAGCATTTGGGACAGGGGCCCCTACGAGCAGTACTTC
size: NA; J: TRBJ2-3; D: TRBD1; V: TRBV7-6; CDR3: CASSLDRVAQYF; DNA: TGTGCCAGCAGCTTGGACAGGGTAGCGCAGTATTTT
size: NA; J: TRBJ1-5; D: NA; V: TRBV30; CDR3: CAWSPNNQPQHF; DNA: TGTGCCTGGAGCCCCAACAATCAGCCCCAGCATTTT
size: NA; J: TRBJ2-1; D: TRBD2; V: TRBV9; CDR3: CASSVVPSGSNEQFF; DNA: TGTGCCAGCAGCGTAGTGCCTAGCGGGAGCAATGAGCAGTTCTTC
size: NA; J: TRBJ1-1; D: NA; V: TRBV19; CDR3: CASSAGNTEAFF; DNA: TGTGCCAGTAGTGCGGGTAACACTGAAGCTTTCTTT
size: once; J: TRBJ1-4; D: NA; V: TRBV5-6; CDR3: CASSFRGINEKLFF; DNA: TGTGCCAGCAGCTTTAGAGGCATTAATGAAAAACTGTTTTTT
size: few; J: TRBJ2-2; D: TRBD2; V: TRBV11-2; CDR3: CASSLVLAVAGELFF; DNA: TGTGCCAGCAGCTTAGTACTAGCGGTTGCTGGGGAGCTGTTTTTT
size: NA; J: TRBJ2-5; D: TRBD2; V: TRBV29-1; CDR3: CSVVGLNQETQYF; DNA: TGCAGCGTTGTGGGACTAAACCAAGAGACCCAGTACTTC
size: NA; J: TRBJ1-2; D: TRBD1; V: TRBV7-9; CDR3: CASSLRQGLDGYTF; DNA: TGTGCCAGCAGCCTCCGACAGGGGCTAGATGGCTACACCTTC
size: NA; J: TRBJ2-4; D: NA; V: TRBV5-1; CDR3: CASSLGRAENIQYF; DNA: TGCGCCAGCAGCTTGGGCAGGGCGGAAAACATTCAGTACTTC